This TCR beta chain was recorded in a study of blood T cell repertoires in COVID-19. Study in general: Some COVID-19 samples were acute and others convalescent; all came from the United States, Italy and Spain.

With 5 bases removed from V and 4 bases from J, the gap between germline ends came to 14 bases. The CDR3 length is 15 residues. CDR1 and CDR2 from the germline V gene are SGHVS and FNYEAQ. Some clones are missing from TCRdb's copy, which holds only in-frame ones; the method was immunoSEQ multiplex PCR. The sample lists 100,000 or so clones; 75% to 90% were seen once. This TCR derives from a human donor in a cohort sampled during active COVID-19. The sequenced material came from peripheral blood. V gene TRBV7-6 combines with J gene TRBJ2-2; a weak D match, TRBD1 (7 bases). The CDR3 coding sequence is TGTGCCAGCAGCCGACAGGGAGGCGGCACCGGGGAGCTGTTTTTT. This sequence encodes CASSRQGGGTGELFF.